The 2 T cell receptor beta chains listed next were all sequenced from one sample in a study of blood T cell repertoires in COVID-19. Generated by immunoSEQ multiplex PCR, the TCRdb table keeps only in-frame clones and is missing some. This sample has roughly 55,000 clones, with roughly four fifths found just once. Material for sequencing was peripheral blood. Receptors were obtained from a woman aged 55 to 70 with acute or convalescent COVID-19.

V usage is TRBV19 and J usage is TRBJ1-3; a weak D match, TRBD1 (6 bases). Trimming removed 3 bases at V and 4 bases at J, with 13 bases between. Germline-derived CDR1 and CDR2 are LNHDA and SQIVND (reference sequence). The CDR3 consists of 15 residues. The CDR3 sequence: CASSIEQGKGNTIYF. The CDR3 coding sequence is TGTGCCAGTAGTATTGAGCAGGGGAAAGGAAACACCATATATTTT.

This clone was observed a single time. The chain recombines TRBV10-2 with TRBJ2-3, with 10 bases aligning to TRBD2. The CDR3 is made up of 17 amino acids. CDR1 and CDR2 (germline): WSHSY, SAAADI. V dropped 5 bases and J dropped 1; count of bases not matched to a gene: 9. The DNA for the CDR3 is TGCGCCAGCAGTCCAAGCGGGGGGGCCGGTGGCACAGATACGCAGTATTTT. This sequence encodes CASSPSGGAGGTDTQYF.